The entry below describes one TCR beta chain. Its antigen is unidentified. Here immunoSEQ multiplex PCR was the method, and the copy in TCRdb shows in-frame clones only, minus some. The top ten hold approximately 25% of the sample, which has about 96,000 clones, approximately 87% seen once. The CDR3 is 12 residues long. Trimming stripped 4 bases from V and 2 bases from J, with 3 bases between. In germline, CDR1 is SNHLY, CDR2 FYNNEI. The sample comes from a study of T cell responses to AZD1222 COVID-19 vaccine. Study-level results: Spike-specific TCR breadth and depth went up after people got two AZD1222 doses.

The sample consisted of peripheral blood, taken on day 0 of AZD1222 vaccination. This receptor was taken from an adult in good health. The chain links TRBV2 to TRBJ1-5; D is uncertain. CDR3 sequence: CASSAGNQPQHF. The CDR3 nucleotides are TGTGCCAGCAGTGCTGGCAATCAGCCCCAGCATTTT.